This T cell receptor beta chain was captured in a study of cytomegalovirus exposure and HLA in healthy donors. Study-wide results and limits: Productive rates of about 87% or about 30% were seen for most TCR beta V segments in an earlier analysis. Altogether, some 170 TCR beta chains were recorded as cytomegalovirus-associated. Equally common other TCR beta chains were less clonally expanded than HLA-associated ones, a later analysis found.

Amplification used 60 Vbeta primers and 13 Jbeta primers. The repertoire was sequenced with immunoSEQ multiplex PCR; TCRdb's copy has only in-frame clones and lacks some. The sample has 150,000 to 200,000 clones; the top ten hold about 6.8%. Everyone who donated was a healthy bone marrow donor. With regard to this clone: Its antigen is not identified.

Sample: PBMCs. The clonotype originates from a man aged 30 to 39 in good health and CMV-seronegative.

The CDR3 DNA sequence: TGTGCCAGCAGTGAAAGTTCGGGGGGCGTAGGGCAGCCCCAGCATTTT. Translated: CASSESSGGVGQPQHF. The chain couples TRBV6-1 to TRBJ1-5; a weak D match, TRBD1 (6 bases). The CDR3 is 16 residues long. V lost 2 bases and J 7 bases, leaving 18 bases between the germline ends. CDR1 and CDR2 (germline): MNHNS, SASEGT.